This T cell receptor beta chain derives from a study of cytomegalovirus exposure and HLA in healthy donors. Whole-study context: Clustering assigned 81% of the roughly 370 genotyped donors to the Caucasian-associated ancestry cluster.

Amplification used 60 Vbeta primers and 13 Jbeta primers. Produced via immunoSEQ multiplex PCR; TCRdb's table is partial and in-frame only. The sample includes 140,000 or so clones, roughly four fifths of them seen just once. This CDR3 is 14 amino acids long. Germline V gene sequence: CDR1 KGHSH, CDR2 LQKENI. Broader study findings: In a later analysis, HLA-associated TCR beta chains were more clonally expanded than equally common others. Researchers reported in a later analysis that common viral pathogens appeared linked to several top clusters. The authors reported that TCR beta sequences could predict HLA-A and HLA-B alleles. These predictions were accurate for most subjects in the first cohort.

Turning to this clone: Its antigen is currently unknown. At one end, the junction sequence differs from germline, possibly due to a read error.

The V gene is TRBV18, the J gene TRBJ2-7; tentative D call: TRBD1 (5 bases). This TCR was sampled from an older woman in good health and CMV-seropositive. The sequenced sample consisted of PBMCs. CDR3 bases: TGTGCCAGCTCACGAGACAGAGACTCCAACGAGCAGTACTTC. Translation: CASSRDRDSNEQYF.